This T cell receptor beta chain appears in the sequencing data of a study of T cell responses to AZD1222 COVID-19 vaccine. Across the whole study: Combined were second doses at about 4 or about 12 weeks. Regarding the study as a whole: It was only after the peak T cell response that any repertoires were sampled. White British ancestry dominated among donors, who included more females, and clonal diversity was possibly underestimated. Increased Spike-specific TCR breadth and depth were observed after two AZD1222 doses.

Only in-frame clones appear in the TCRdb table, and some are missing; sequencing was by immunoSEQ multiplex PCR. The data contain approximately 110,000 clones, 82% of them singletons. Details on this clone: What it binds is not known.

V trimming: 5 bases; J trimming: 0 bases; junction bases outside the gene matches: 7. CDR1 and CDR2 from the germline V gene are MDHEN and SYDVKM. The CDR3 runs to 16 residues. This chain joins TRBV28 and TRBJ1-3; the match to TRBD1 covers 7 bases. This material consisted of peripheral blood, taken on day 0 of AZD1222 vaccination. The receptor's source is an adult in good health. As DNA, the CDR3 is TGTGCCAGCAGTGAAATACAGGGGAGCTCTGGAAACACCATATATTTT. Its translation: CASSEIQGSSGNTIYF.